The T cell receptor beta chain under discussion was sequenced for a study of regulatory T cells in long-lasting Graves disease. Study-wide findings and caveats: Patients with persistent disease showed a bias toward TRBV28, TRBJ1-2 and TRBJ2-5. Small numbers of samples may have cut accuracy.

The authors built TCR beta libraries using iRepertoire HTBI primers and Arm-PCR of CDR3 regions. Each CDR3 protein gets one entry after TCRdb re-called the multiplex PCR reads with MiXCR. The sample carries a few hundred thousand distinct CDR3 sequences, around 11% recorded once. This clonotype appeared many times. What it binds is unknown. The junction shows a germline mismatch at one end, possibly a read error. The time point is: newly diagnosed GD, antithyroid drugs for less than 3 months. Extracted PBMC RNA gave rise to the TCR library. The CDR3 totals 14 residues. CDR1 is SGHAT and CDR2 is FQNNGV in the germline V gene. These data also formed part of another study, on T cells in Graves' hyperthyroidism and ophthalmopathy. This second report adds: Also found in blood were most expanded thyroid clonotypes above 0.001.

The specimen was peripheral blood mononuclear cells (PBMCs), collected at new diagnosis, from a patient treated with antithyroid drugs. The chain employs TRBV11-2 and TRBJ2-3, with a tentative D call TRBD2 (5 bases). This TCR came from a woman aged 18-29 years with Graves disease. As DNA, the CDR3 is TGTGCCAGCAGCGCTCAAGCGGATCTAGATATGCAGTATTTT. This gives the protein CASSAQADLDMQYF.